This T cell receptor beta chain was sequenced for a study of identical twins. General observations from the study: Compared with unrelated sharing, twin-shared out-of-frame alpha sequences had more low-probability sequences.

Germline loops: CDR1 SGHVS, CDR2 FNYEAQ. Trimming shortened V by 0 bases and J by 3 bases, and 18 bases separated the two germline ends. The CDR3 contains 17 residues. Only healthy Caucasians were included as donors. A template switching step contributed a universal primer site, while unique molecular identifiers were present in the cDNA. MiXCR was run by TCRdb on the 5' RACE reads, yielding one entry per CDR3 protein. This sample has around 550,000 distinct CDR3 sequences, with roughly 15% found just once. As regards this clonotype: What it binds is unknown.

These data also formed part of another study, on yellow fever vaccine responses in identical twins.

The sample taken for sequencing was CD4+ T cells sorted from blood. The receptor was isolated from a woman between 18 and 30 years old in good health. The chain uses TRBV7-6 and TRBJ2-7; the D is unclear. CDR3: CASSLAPTEMWGYEQYF. In nucleotides, the CDR3 is TGTGCCAGCAGCTTAGCGCCTACAGAGATGTGGGGCTACGAGCAGTACTTC. Using reference TRBV7-6 and TRBJ2-7 for the parts outside the CDR3, the full variable domain is GAGVSQSPRYKVTKRGQDVALRCDPISGHVSLYWYRQALGQGPEFLTYFNYEAQQDKSGLPNDRFSAERPEGSISTLTIQRTEQRDSAMYRCASSLAPTEMWGYEQYFGPGTRLTVT.